The next 8 T cell receptor beta chains were all read from a single sample in a study of T cell responses to AZD1222 COVID-19 vaccine. Profiling relied on immunoSEQ multiplex PCR, and the TCRdb table lists in-frame clones only, not all of them. The sample holds around 150,000 clones, 92% seen once. This specimen was peripheral blood, taken on day 0 of MenACWY control vaccination. Receptors originate from an adult in good health.

This sequence joins TRBV10-3 and TRBJ1-2; the match to TRBD1 covers 8 bases. The V and J ends lost 7 bases and 1 base, in that order; junction bases with no gene match: 8. Germline V lookup: CDR1 ENHRY, CDR2 SYGVKD. The CDR3 totals 15 residues. The DNA for the CDR3 is TGTGCCATCAACGAGCCGGGACAGGATAACTATGGCTACACCTTC. It specifies CAINEPGQDNYGYTF.

The chain employs TRBV10-3 and TRBJ2-1; 12 bases fit TRBD2. The V segment lost 6 bases and the J segment 0 bases; nucleotides outside the gene matches: 6. Germline V gives CDR1 ENHRY, CDR2 SYGVKD. This CDR3 comprises 17 residues. Here the CDR3 reads CAISKTSGRSSYNEQFF. Here the CDR3 DNA reads TGTGCCATCAGCAAGACTAGCGGGAGAAGCTCCTACAATGAGCAGTTCTTC.

The chain employs TRBV6-5 and TRBJ1-2, with D possibly matching TRBD1 (5 bases). CDR1 MNHEY and CDR2 SVGAGI come from the germline V gene. The CDR3 sequence is 11 residues long. The germline V and J ends were trimmed by 7 bases and 4 bases, with 7 bases remaining between them. The CDR3 DNA sequence: TGTGCCAGCAAGGGGATCTATGGCTACACCTTC. It yields the protein CASKGIYGYTF.

CDR3 region: CASSLGGGIEAFF. In DNA form, the CDR3 reads TGTGCCAGCAGCTTAGGAGGGGGCATTGAAGCTTTCTTT. The V gene is TRBV7-2, the J gene TRBJ1-1; 7 bases align to TRBD1. CDR3 size: 13 residues. The trim removed 1 base at V and 7 bases at J, leaving 3 bases unmatched. Germline values: CDR1 SGHTA, CDR2 FQGNSA.

This clone was detected once. This chain links TRBV9 with TRBJ2-3, with TRBD2 as a possible D gene (5 bases). Germline-derived CDR1 and CDR2 are SGDLS and YYNGEE. This CDR3 is built from 15 residues. Trimming removed 0 bases at V and 5 bases at J, with 13 bases between. The DNA for the CDR3 is TGTGCCAGCAGCGTAGACCCCCGGCGGGTAGATACGCAGTATTTT. Its translation: CASSVDPRRVDTQYF.

This clone has just one count. The genes are TRBV5-4 and TRBJ1-1, with 8 bases identical to TRBD1. The V gene's germline CDR1 is SGHNT and CDR2 YYREEE (reference sequence). The CDR3 length is 14 residues. V was clipped by 5 bases and J by 0 bases; unmatched bases: 3. In nucleotides, the CDR3 is TGTGCCAGCAGGTTACAGGGGGTGAACACTGAAGCTTTCTTT. Its translation is CASRLQGVNTEAFF.

The rearrangement joins TRBV19 to TRBJ1-2; TRBD1 matches 7 bases. The germline V gene encodes CDR1 LNHDA and CDR2 SQIVND (reference sequence). The CDR3 totals 15 residues. J lost 8 bases, V lost 6 bases, and 15 bases had no gene match. CDR3: CASRISTGTVGGYTF. The CDR3 bases are TGTGCCAGTAGGATATCGACAGGGACGGTCGGCGGCTACACCTTC.

This clone has only a few counts. This rearrangement joins TRBV2 to TRBJ2-7; D may match TRBD1 or TRBD2 (5 bases each). Germline V gives CDR1 SNHLY, CDR2 FYNNEI. This CDR3 is built from 13 residues. V gave up 3 bases and J gave up 2 bases, with 8 bases separating them. CDR3 region: CASSDSGPYEQYF. The CDR3 nucleotides read TGTGCCAGCAGTGACTCGGGGCCCTACGAGCAGTACTTC.